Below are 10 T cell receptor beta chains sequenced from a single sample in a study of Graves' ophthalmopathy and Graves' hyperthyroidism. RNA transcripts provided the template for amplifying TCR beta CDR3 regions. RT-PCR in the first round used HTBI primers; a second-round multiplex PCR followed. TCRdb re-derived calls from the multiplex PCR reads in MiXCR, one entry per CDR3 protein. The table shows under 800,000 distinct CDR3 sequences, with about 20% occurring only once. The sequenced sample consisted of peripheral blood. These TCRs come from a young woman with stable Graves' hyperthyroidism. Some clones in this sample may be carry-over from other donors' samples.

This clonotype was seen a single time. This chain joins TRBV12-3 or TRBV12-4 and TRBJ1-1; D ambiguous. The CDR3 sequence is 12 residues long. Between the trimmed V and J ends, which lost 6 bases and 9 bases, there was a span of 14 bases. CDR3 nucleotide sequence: TGTGCCAGCAGGTGGACGCCAGATCAAGCTTTCTTT. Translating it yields CASRWTPDQAFF.

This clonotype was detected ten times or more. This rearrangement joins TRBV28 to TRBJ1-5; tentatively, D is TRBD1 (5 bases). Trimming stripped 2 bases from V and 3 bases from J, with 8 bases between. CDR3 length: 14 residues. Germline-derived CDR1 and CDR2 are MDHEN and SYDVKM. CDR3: CASSLTGPNQPQHF. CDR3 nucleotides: TGTGCCAGCAGTTTAACAGGTCCCAATCAGCCCCAGCATTTT.

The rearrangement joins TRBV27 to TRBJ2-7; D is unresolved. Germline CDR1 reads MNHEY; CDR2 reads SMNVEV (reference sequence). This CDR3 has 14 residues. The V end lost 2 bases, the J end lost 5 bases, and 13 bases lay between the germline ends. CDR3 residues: CASSLGNSAHEQYF. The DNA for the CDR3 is TGTGCCAGCAGTTTAGGCAACTCGGCCCACGAGCAGTACTTC.

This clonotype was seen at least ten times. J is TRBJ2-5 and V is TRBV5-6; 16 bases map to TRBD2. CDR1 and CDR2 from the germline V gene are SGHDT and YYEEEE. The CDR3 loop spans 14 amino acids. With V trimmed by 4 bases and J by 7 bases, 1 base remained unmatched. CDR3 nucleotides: TGTGCCAGCAGCGGGACTAGCGGGAGGGGGACCCAGTACTTC. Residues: CASSGTSGRGTQYF.

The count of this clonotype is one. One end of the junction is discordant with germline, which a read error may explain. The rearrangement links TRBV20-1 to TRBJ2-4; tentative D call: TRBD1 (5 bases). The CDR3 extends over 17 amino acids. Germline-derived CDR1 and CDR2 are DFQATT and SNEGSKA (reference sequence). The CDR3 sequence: CSARDQSANRSKNIKYF. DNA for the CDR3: TGCAGTGCTAGAGATCAGTCGGCGAACAGGAGCAAAAACATTAAGTACTTC.

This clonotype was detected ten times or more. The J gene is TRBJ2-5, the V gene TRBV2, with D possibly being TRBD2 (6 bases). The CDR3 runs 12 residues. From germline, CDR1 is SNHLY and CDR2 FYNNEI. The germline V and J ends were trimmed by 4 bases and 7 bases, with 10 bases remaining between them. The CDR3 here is CASSGGDGTQYF. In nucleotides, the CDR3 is TGTGCCAGCAGTGGGGGGGACGGGACCCAGTACTTC.

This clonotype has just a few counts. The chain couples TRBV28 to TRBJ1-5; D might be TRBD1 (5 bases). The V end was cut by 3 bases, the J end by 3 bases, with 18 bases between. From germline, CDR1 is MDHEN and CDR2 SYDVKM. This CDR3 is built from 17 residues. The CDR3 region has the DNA TGTGCCAGCAGTTTGGGGGTGGGTGGGACCCACAATCAGCCCCAGCATTTT. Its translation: CASSLGVGGTHNQPQHF.

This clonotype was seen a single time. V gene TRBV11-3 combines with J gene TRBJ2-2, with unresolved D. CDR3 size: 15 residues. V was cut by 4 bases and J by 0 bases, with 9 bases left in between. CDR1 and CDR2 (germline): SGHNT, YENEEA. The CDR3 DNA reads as TGTGCCAGCAGCTCCGGGCGCGCGAACACCGGGGAGCTGTTTTTT. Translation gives CASSSGRANTGELFF.

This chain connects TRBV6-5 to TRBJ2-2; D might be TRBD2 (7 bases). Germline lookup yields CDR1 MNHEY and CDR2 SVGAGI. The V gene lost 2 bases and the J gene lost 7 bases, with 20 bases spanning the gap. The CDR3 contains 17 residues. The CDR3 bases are TGTGCCAGCAGTTACGCCGTCGGGGGGCGCAGTGGCGGGGAGCTGTTTTTT. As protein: CASSYAVGGRSGGELFF.

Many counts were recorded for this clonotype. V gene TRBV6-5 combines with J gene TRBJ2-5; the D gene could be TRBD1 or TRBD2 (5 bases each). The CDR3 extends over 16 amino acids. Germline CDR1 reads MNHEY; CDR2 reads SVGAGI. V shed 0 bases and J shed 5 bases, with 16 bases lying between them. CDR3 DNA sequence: TGTGCCAGCAGTTACTCGTCCCGGGGCCGGCGGGAGACCCAGTACTTC. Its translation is CASSYSSRGRRETQYF.